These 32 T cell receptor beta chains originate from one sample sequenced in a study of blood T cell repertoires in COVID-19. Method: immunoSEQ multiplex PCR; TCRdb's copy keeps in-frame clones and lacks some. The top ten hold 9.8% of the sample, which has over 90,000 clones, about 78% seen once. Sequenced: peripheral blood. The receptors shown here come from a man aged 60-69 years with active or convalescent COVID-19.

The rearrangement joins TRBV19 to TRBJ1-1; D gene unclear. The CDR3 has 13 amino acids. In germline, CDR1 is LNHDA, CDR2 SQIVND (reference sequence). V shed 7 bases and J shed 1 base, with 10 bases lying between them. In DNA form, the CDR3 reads TGTGCCAGTATAAACAACCGGAACACTGAAGCTTTCTTT. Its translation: CASINNRNTEAFF.

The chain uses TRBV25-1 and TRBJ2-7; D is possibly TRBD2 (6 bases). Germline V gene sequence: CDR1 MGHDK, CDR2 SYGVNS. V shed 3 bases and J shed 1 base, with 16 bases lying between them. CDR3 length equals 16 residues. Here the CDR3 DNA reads TGTGCCAGCAGTGACTCGGGCGGGACGATATCCTACGAGCAGTACTTC. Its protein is CASSDSGGTISYEQYF.

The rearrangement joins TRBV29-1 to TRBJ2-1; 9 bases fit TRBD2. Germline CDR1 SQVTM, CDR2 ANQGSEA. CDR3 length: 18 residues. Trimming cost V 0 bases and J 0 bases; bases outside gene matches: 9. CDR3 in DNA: TGCAGCGTTGAAGATCAATCGGGACTAGCAACCTCCTACAATGAGCAGTTCTTC. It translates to CSVEDQSGLATSYNEQFF.

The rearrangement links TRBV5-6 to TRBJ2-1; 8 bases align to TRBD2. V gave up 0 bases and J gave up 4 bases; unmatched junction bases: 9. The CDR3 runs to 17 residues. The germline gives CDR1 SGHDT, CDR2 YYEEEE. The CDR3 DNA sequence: TGTGCCAGCAGCTTGGAAATTAGAACTAGCGGTTACAATGAGCAGTTCTTC. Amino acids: CASSLEIRTSGYNEQFF.

The CDR3: CASSQQRQGRDGYTF. As DNA, the CDR3 is TGTGCCAGCAGCCAACAGCGACAGGGGAGGGATGGCTACACCTTC. The chain combines TRBV16 with TRBJ1-2, with TRBD1 matching 8 bases. Per germline, CDR1 KGHSY and CDR2 FQNENV. Losses at the gene ends were 2 bases for V and 6 bases for J; bases not matched to a gene: 8. CDR3 length: 15 residues.

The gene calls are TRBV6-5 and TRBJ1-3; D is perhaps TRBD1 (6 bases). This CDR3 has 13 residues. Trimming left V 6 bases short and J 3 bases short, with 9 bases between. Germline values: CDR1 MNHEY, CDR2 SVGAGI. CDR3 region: CASSFRGGNTIYF. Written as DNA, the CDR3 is TGTGCCAGCAGCTTCAGGGGTGGAAACACCATATATTTT.

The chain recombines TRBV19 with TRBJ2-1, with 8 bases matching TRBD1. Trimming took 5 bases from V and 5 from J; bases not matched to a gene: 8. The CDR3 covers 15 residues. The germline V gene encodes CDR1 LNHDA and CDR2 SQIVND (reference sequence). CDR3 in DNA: TGTGCCAGTAGTTTCCGGGACAGGAGGAACAATGAGCAGTTCTTC. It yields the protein CASSFRDRRNNEQFF. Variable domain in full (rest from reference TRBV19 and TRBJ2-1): DGGITQSPKYLFRKEGQNVTLSCEQNLNHDAMYWYRQDPGQGLRLIYYSQIVNDFQKGDIAEGYSVSREKKESFPLTVTSAQKNPTAFYLCASSFRDRRNNEQFFGPGTRLTVL.

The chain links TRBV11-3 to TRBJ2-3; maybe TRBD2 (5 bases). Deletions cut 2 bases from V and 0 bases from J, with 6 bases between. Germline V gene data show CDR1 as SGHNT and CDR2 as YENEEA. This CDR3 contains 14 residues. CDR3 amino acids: CASSLKRSTDTQYF. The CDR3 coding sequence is TGTGCCAGCAGCTTAAAGCGGAGCACAGATACGCAGTATTTT.

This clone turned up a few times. The chain's CDR3 is CASSPDRYSNQPQHF. The CDR3 coding sequence is TGCGCCAGCAGCCCCGACAGGTATAGCAATCAGCCCCAGCATTTT. This chain connects TRBV4-3 to TRBJ1-5, with D perhaps TRBD1 (6 bases). V lost 4 bases and J lost 0, with 10 bases in between. Germline V gene sequence: CDR1 LGHNA, CDR2 YSLEER. The CDR3 contains 15 residues.

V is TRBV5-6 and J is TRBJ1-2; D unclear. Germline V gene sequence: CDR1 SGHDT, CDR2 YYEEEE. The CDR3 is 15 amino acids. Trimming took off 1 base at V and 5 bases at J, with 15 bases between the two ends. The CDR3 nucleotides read TGTGCCAGCAGCTTGCTTGTTGGGGAGTTTTATGGCTACACCTTC. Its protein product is CASSLLVGEFYGYTF.

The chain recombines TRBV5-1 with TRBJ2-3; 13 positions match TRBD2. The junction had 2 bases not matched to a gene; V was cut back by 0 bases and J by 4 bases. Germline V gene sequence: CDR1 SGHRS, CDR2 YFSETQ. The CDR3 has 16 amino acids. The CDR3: CASSLGTSGSSDTQYF. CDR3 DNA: TGCGCCAGCAGCTTGGGGACTAGCGGGAGCTCAGATACGCAGTATTTT.

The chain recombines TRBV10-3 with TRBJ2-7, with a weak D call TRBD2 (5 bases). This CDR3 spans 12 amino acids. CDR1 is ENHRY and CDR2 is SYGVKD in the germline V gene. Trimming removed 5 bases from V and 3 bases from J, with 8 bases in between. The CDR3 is CAISPDFYEQYF. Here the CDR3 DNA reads TGTGCCATCAGTCCGGACTTCTACGAGCAGTACTTC.

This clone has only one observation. CDR3 DNA: TGTGCCAGCAGTGAAGCGGTGGGAGGAATTGGAAACACCATATATTTT. This encodes CASSEAVGGIGNTIYF. The chain recombines TRBV2 with TRBJ1-3; D gene unclear. V dropped 0 bases and J dropped 3 bases, with 12 bases sitting between them. The CDR3 extends over 16 amino acids. Looked up from germline, CDR1 is SNHLY and CDR2 is FYNNEI.

CDR3 sequence reads: CASSAEGALLKEQYF. The CDR3 nucleotides read TGTGCCAGCAGTGCAGAGGGGGCGCTTTTGAAAGAGCAGTACTTC. This sequence joins TRBV28 and TRBJ2-7; 7 nucleotides line up with TRBD1. V lost 5 bases to trimming and J lost 7 bases; unmatched junction nucleotides: 14. The CDR3 extends over 15 amino acids. Germline V CDR1 and CDR2: MDHEN, SYDVKM.

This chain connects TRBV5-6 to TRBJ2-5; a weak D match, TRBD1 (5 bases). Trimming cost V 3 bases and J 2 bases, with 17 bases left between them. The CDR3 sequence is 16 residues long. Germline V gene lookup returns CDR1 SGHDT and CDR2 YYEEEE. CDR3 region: CASSSQGKGNQETQYF. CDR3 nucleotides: TGTGCCAGCAGCTCCCAGGGAAAGGGGAATCAAGAGACCCAGTACTTC.

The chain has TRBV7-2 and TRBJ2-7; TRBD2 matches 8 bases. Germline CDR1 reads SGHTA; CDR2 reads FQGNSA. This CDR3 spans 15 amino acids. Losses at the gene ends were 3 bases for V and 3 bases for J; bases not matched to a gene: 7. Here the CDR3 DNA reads TGTGCCAGCAGCTTTGACGGGACTAGGAGCTACGAGCAGTACTTC. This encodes CASSFDGTRSYEQYF. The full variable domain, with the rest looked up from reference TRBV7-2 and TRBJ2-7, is GAGVSQSPSNKVTEKGKDVELRCDPISGHTALYWYRQSLGQGLEFLIYFQGNSAPDKSGLPSDRFSAERTGGSVSTLTIQRTQQEDSAVYLCASSFDGTRSYEQYFGPGTRLTVT.

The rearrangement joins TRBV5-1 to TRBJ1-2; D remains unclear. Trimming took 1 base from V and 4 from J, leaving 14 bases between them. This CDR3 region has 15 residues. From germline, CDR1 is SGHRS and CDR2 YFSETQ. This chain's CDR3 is CASSLITTVGYGYTF. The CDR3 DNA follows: TGCGCCAGCAGCTTGATAACTACTGTCGGCTATGGCTACACCTTC.

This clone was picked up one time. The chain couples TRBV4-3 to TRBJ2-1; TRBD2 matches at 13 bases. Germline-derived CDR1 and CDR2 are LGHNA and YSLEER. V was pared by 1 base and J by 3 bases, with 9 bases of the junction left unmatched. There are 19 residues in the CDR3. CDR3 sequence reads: CASSQVLSGLAGDYNEQFF. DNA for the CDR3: TGCGCCAGCAGCCAAGTTTTAAGTGGACTAGCGGGAGACTACAATGAGCAGTTCTTC.

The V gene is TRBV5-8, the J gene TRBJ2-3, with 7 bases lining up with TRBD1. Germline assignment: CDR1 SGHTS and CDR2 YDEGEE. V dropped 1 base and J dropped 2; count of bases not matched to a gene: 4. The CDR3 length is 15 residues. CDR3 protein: CASSLNRGYTDTQYF. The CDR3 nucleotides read TGTGCCAGCAGCTTGAACAGGGGATACACAGATACGCAGTATTTT.

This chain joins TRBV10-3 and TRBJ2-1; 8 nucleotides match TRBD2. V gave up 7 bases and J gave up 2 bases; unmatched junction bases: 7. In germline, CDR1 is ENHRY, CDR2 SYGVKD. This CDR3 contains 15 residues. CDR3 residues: CAITKGTSAYNEQFF. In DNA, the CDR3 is TGTGCCATCACTAAAGGGACTAGTGCCTACAATGAGCAGTTCTTC.

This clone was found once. CDR3 sequence (DNA): TGTGCCAGCAGCAAGACAGGAGAAGAGACCCAGTACTTC. It encodes CASSKTGEETQYF. The chain couples TRBV21-1 to TRBJ2-5; TRBD1 was called by the table and not checked on the DNA. TRBV21-1 represents a pseudogene. This CDR3 comprises 13 residues.

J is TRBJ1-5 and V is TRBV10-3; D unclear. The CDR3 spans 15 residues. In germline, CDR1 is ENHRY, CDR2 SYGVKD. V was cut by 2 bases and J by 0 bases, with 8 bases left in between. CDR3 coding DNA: TGTGCCATCAGTGAGGGGCCCCGTAGCAATCAGCCCCAGCATTTT. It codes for CAISEGPRSNQPQHF.

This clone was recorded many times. This CDR3 is CASRSAGTGQETQYF. DNA for the CDR3: TGCGCCAGCAGGAGTGCCGGGACAGGGCAGGAGACCCAGTACTTC. The chain combines TRBV5-1 with TRBJ2-5; TRBD1 matches 9 bases. The CDR3 consists of 15 residues. V shed 5 bases, J shed 5 bases, and the junction held 10 bases outside the gene matches. Germline values: CDR1 SGHRS, CDR2 YFSETQ.

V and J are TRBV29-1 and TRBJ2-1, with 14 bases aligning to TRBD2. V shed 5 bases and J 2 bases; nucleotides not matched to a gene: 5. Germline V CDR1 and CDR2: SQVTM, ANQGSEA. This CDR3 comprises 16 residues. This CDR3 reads CSVQGTSGRPYNEQFF. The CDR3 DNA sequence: TGCAGCGTTCAAGGGACTAGCGGGAGACCCTACAATGAGCAGTTCTTC.

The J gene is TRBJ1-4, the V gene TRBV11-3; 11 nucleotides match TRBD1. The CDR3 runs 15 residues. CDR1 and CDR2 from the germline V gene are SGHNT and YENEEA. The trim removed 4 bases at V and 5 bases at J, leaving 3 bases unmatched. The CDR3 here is CASSSRTGGNEKLFF. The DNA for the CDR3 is TGTGCCAGCAGCTCCCGGACAGGGGGCAATGAAAAACTGTTTTTT.

CDR3 coding DNA: TGTGCCAGCAGTGAAGCTGGGGACTTCTACAATGAGCAGTTCTTC. Protein product: CASSEAGDFYNEQFF. The V call is TRBV2, the J call TRBJ2-1, with D maybe TRBD2 (6 bases). The V gene's germline CDR1 is SNHLY and CDR2 FYNNEI. V dropped 0 bases and J dropped 3 bases, with 9 bases sitting between them. This CDR3 is built from 15 residues.

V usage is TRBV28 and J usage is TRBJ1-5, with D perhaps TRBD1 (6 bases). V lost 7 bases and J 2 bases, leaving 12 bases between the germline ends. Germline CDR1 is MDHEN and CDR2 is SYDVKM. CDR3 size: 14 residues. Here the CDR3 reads CASTVQGGNQPQHF. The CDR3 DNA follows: TGTGCCAGCACCGTACAGGGCGGCAATCAGCCCCAGCATTTT.

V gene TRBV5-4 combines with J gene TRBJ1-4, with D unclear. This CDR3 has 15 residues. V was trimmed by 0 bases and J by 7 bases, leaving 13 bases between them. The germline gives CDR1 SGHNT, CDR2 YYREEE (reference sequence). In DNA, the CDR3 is TGTGCCAGCAGCTTGGATGGCAGGTTTGGTGAAAAACTGTTTTTT. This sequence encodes CASSLDGRFGEKLFF.

CDR3 region: CATSAGSVSEKLFF. For the CDR3, the DNA is TGTGCCACCAGTGCGGGGTCCGTGAGTGAAAAACTGTTTTTT. The chain links TRBV24-1 to TRBJ1-4; the D is unclear. This CDR3 contains 14 residues. The germline V gene encodes CDR1 KGHDR and CDR2 SFDVKD. V dropped 5 bases and J dropped 7 bases, with 13 bases sitting between them.

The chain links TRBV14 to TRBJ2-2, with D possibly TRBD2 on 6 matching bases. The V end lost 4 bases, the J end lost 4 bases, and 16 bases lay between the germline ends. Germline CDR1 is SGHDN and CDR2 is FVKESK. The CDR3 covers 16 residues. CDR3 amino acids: CASSPRGVRGTGELFF. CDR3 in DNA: TGTGCCAGCAGCCCCCGCGGGGTCCGGGGCACCGGGGAGCTGTTTTTT.

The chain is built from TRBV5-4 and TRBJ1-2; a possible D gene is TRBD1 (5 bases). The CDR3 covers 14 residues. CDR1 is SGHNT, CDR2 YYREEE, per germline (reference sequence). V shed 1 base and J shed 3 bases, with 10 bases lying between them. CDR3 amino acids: CASSLNQGDYGYTF. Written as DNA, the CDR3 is TGTGCCAGCAGCTTGAATCAGGGTGACTATGGCTACACCTTC.

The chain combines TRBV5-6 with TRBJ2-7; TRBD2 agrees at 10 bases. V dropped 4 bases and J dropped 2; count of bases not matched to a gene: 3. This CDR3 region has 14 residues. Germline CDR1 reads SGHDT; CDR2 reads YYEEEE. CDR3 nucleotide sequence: TGTGCCAGCAGCCCAACTAGCGGGACCTACGAGCAGTACGTC. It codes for CASSPTSGTYEQYV.